This T cell receptor beta chain emerged from a study of a mutant IDH1 vaccine in newly diagnosed glioma. Study in general: Former treatment meant radiotherapy, temozolomide, or both; the majority had gotten both.

V was trimmed by 0 bases and J by 0 bases, leaving 13 bases between them. Germline CDR1 and CDR2: SGDLS and YYNGEE. CDR3 length: 17 residues. Libraries were prepared by immunoSEQ multiplex PCR; TCRdb keeps only in-frame clonotypes and omits some of them. Among 50,000 to 65,000 clones, 85% to 90% were seen once, and the ten largest hold 1.5% to 2%. Regarding the study as a whole: Seemingly, pseudoprogression had no relation to changes in the top peripheral T cell clonotypes.

Documented time point: week 35, safety follow-up. The vaccine gave 300 ug of a 20-mer mutant IDH1 peptide subcutaneously per dose. All eight of the vaccinations patients received fell in weeks 1, 3, 5, 7, 11, 15, 19 and 23. This clone has only one observation. The antigen is not known. The rearrangement links TRBV9 to TRBJ2-1; a possible D gene is TRBD1 (5 bases). The clonotype was recovered from a man aged 35-49 years with glioma. Here the sequenced sample was PBMCs, taken from a glioma patient whose treatment included an IDH1 peptide vaccine. This chain's CDR3 is CASSVEGLESSYNEQFF. Here the CDR3 DNA reads TGTGCCAGCAGCGTAGAGGGGTTAGAAAGCTCCTACAATGAGCAGTTCTTC. The entire variable domain, with the rest obtained from reference TRBV9 and TRBJ2-1, is as follows: DSGVTQTPKHLITATGQRVTLRCSPRSGDLSVYWYQQSLDQGLQFLIQYYNGEERAKGNILERFSAQQFPDLHSELNLSSLELGDSALYFCASSVEGLESSYNEQFFGPGTRLTVL.